This T cell receptor beta chain is from a study of blood T cells in healthy people across ages (dated by TCRdb to between 2014 and 2016). For the study in its entirety: Template switching captured roughly one uniquely barcoded TCR beta cDNA molecule per two T cells in model experiments. To track age-related changes in TCR beta repertoire diversity, the study relied on deep sequencing normalized with unique cDNA molecular identifiers. The donors were split into four age groups: young (average about 16 years), middle-aged (39), aged (roughly 68) and long-lived (approximately 80). Using the same blood draw, the study looked at two additional independent replicas of 1 million unique cDNA reads for two donors, one aged 18 to 30 and the other aged 80 or older. Study-wide findings and limitations: Estimates of total diversity from one million sequenced T cells were regarded as lower bounds and underestimates. Compared with the aged group, the long-lived group had more naive CD4+ T cells, fewer expanded clones and increased TCR diversity, suggesting age selection. Observed TCR beta diversity per million T cells fell roughly linearly with age, and a significant reduction was already apparent by age roughly 40. Because donor CMV infection status was unknown, age-related changes in expanded clonotypes were potentially confounded. A strong correlation was found between observed TCR beta diversity and the percentage of naive T cells measured by flow cytometry. Because profiling used bulk unsorted PBMCs, naive and antigen-experienced compartments could not be compared conclusively.

Systemically healthy Caucasian individuals from Russia, over 30 in total and aged roughly 6 to 100 years, were included as donors. Roughly 9 milliliters of peripheral blood were drawn from each donor into EDTA-treated Vacutainer tubes. Ficoll-Paque density-gradient centrifugation was used to isolate PBMCs, with at least 6 million obtained per sample. Trizol reagent was used to extract total RNA from PBMCs, with at least 5 micrograms per sample. For every donor, an aliquot of PBMCs went through flow cytometry to measure the percentages of naive CD45RAhigh/CD27high T cells. Libraries came from 5' RACE. The data were produced on an Illumina HiSeq 2500. A second roughly 6 to 12 cycle PCR used a sample-barcoded 5' primer and a J-beta primer mix. A unique molecular identifier was introduced onto each TCR beta cDNA molecule by a template-switch 5' adaptor carrying 12 random nucleotides. At least 2.5 million CDR3-containing paired-end reads were obtained from each sample. First-strand cDNA synthesis was performed from all RNA using the Mint cDNA synthesis kit, with priming by a TRBC-specific oligonucleotide. After uracil-DNA glycosylase treatment, a first 18-cycle PCR used universal primers M1SS and BC2_uni_R on all cDNA. As for the original processing: For normalization, 1 million high-quality reads were randomly selected from each sample, with every read carrying a distinct molecular identifier. Reads sharing molecular identifiers were discarded rather than binned into consensus sequences. CDR3 identification, clonotype clustering and error correction used MiTCR with a Q25 quality threshold and the strictest error-elimination algorithm. Lower-bound total TCR beta diversity was estimated with a nonparametric unseen species model using Euler transformation. TCRdb reran the public reads through fastp at Q25 and MiXCR, keeping productive beta chains. Under each unique CDR3 protein, matching rows form one entry showing the most common genes and DNA. The V and J calls reflect TCRdb's pipeline rather than the authors' work. A total of roughly 500,000 distinct CDR3 sequences appear in this sample, about 24% of them only once. Around 10% of the sample is held by the ten biggest clonotypes.

Per the germline V gene, SGHTA is the CDR1 and FQGTGA is the CDR2. Taken from cysteine to phenylalanine, the CDR3 has 15 residues. CDR3 DNA only is kept here, 45 bases in frame from base 1. Concerning this clonotype itself: This receptor's antigen is unknown. The input lacks base qualities; no much larger clone sits a single base away.

These sequences were also reported in another study, on T cells of mothers and their children. According to the second study: Nine systemically healthy Caucasian individuals served as donors, namely three mothers together with their six children. cDNA synthesis consumed the entire amount of extracted RNA, loaded at around 1.5 ug RNA in each 15 ul reaction. Sample barcodes and 2-4 random nucleotides were added via the M1S primer in the second PCR. Over 8 million TCR beta CDR3 reads were obtained for each mother, and 2.5 million to 3 million reads were obtained for each child. Thymic selection shapes the output of TCR recombination in a similar way in related and unrelated pairs, and inherited differences have a minor effect. Normalized repertoire overlap was always found to be slightly, but never significantly, higher in related mother-child pairs than in unrelated mother-child pairs. No persistent microchimeric T cell clones were detected, at a sensitivity of around 100 clones per million clonotypes. In the study, deep NGS was used to compare the TCR beta repertoires of mothers and children, and features distinguishing related mother-child pairs from unrelated individuals were sought. On average, the children were approximately 11 +/- 4 years old, while the mothers were about 40 +/- 4 years old. After adapter ligation with NEBNext reagents, the libraries were sequenced on Illumina HiSeq 2000 with 100+100 nt paired-end reads. To avoid cross-contamination, the mother libraries and the child libraries were prepared a month apart and sequenced in separate runs. Each donor had between about 500,000 and 2,300,000 distinct TCR beta clonotypes identified. Naive TCR beta clonotypes were estimated from low-frequency clonotypes matched to each donor's FACS-determined naive share, without sorting.

The rearrangement combines TRBV7-3 with TRBJ2-5, with 9 central nucleotides matching TRBD2. The tail of the sequence fits TRBJ2-7 better, so the J call may be wrong. This clonotype was sampled from a boy aged 5-17 years in good health. Material: blood. The CDR3 region has the sequence CASSLVAGGPHEQYF. DNA sequence: TGTGCCAGCAGCTTAGTTGCGGGAGGGCCCCACGAGCAGTACTTC.